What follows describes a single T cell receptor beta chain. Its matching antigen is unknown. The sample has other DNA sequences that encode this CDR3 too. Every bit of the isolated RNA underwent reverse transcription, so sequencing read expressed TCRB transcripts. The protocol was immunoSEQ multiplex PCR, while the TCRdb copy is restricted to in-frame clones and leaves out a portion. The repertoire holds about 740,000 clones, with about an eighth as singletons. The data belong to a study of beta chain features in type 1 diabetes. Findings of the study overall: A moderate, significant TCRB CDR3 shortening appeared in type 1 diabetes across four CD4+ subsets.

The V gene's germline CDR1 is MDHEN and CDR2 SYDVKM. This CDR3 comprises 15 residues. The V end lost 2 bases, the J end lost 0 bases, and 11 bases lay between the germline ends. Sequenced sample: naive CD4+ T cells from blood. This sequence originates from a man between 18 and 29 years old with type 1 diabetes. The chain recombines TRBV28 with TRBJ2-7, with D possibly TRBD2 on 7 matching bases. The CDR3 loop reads CASSLAGASSYEQYF. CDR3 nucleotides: TGTGCCAGCAGTTTAGCGGGGGCCAGCTCCTACGAGCAGTACTTC.